The 21 T cell receptor beta chains reported below all come from one sample, sequenced in a study of early T cells in non-severe SARS-CoV-2 infection. TCRdb reprocessed the 5' RACE reads with MiXCR, giving one entry per CDR3 protein. This sample yields about 60,000 distinct CDR3 sequences, of which roughly an eighth are seen a single time; under 4.5% belongs to the top ten. Specimen: whole blood. The receptors shown here come from an adult who was a healthcare worker with PCR-confirmed SARS-CoV-2 infection or an uninfected control (not recorded which).

This clonotype was detected ten times or more. V is TRBV27 and J is TRBJ2-7; D possibly corresponds to TRBD2 (6 bases). V was cut by 2 bases and J by 0 bases, with 8 bases left in between. The CDR3 is made up of 14 amino acids. Germline V CDR1 and CDR2: MNHEY, SMNVEV (reference sequence). CDR3 amino acids: CASSLKEGSYEQYF. Here the CDR3 DNA reads TGTGCCAGCAGTTTAAAGGAGGGCTCCTACGAGCAGTACTTC.

J is TRBJ1-1 and V is TRBV14; D may be TRBD1 (5 bases). The CDR3 consists of 14 residues. V lost 2 bases to trimming and J lost 10 bases, with 17 bases between them. Germline assignment: CDR1 SGHDN and CDR2 FVKESK. In DNA, the CDR3 is TGTGCCAGCAGCCAATCTGGGGCCGAGGTGGGAGCTTTCTTT. The encoded protein is CASSQSGAEVGAFF.

This clonotype was counted only a few times. The chain's CDR3 is CASSPRTGGLEAFF. DNA of the CDR3: TGTGCCAGCAGCCCAAGGACAGGGGGGCTTGAAGCTTTCTTT. This chain links TRBV7-3 with TRBJ1-1, with 10 nucleotides matching TRBD1. V lost 5 bases to trimming and J lost 7 bases; unmatched junction nucleotides: 7. The CDR3 is made up of 14 amino acids. Germline V lookup: CDR1 SGHTA, CDR2 FQGTGA.

A few counts support this clonotype. This chain connects TRBV12-5 to TRBJ1-4; the D is unclear. Germline V gene data show CDR1 as LGHNT and CDR2 as FRNRAP. This CDR3 is 12 amino acids long. The V and J ends lost 7 bases and 8 bases respectively, with 11 bases between them. The CDR3 region is CASAPDWEKLFF. CDR3 nucleotides: TGTGCTAGTGCTCCTGATTGGGAAAAACTGTTTTTT.

The gene calls are TRBV29-1 and TRBJ2-7; TRBD2 agrees at 9 bases. With 6 bases clipped from V and 0 bases from J, the junction kept 6 bases outside the gene matches. Germline-derived CDR1 and CDR2 are SQVTM and ANQGSEA. This CDR3 spans 14 amino acids. CDR3 coding DNA: TGCAGCGTGGCAAGCGGGGGGACCTCCTACGAGCAGTACTTC. This encodes CSVASGGTSYEQYF.

The chain joins TRBV6-2 or TRBV6-3 to TRBJ2-7, with TRBD2 as a possible D gene (6 bases). Per germline, CDR1 MNHEY and CDR2 SVGEGT. Trimming removed 2 bases at V and 0 bases at J, with 11 bases between. The CDR3 runs to 15 residues. The CDR3 here is CASSYSRGISYEQYF. The CDR3 region has the DNA TGTGCCAGCAGTTACAGCCGGGGGATCTCCTACGAGCAGTACTTC.

This chain joins TRBV19 and TRBJ2-7; 7 positions match TRBD1. The ends lost 4 bases at V and 0 bases at J; junction bases unmatched: 3. The CDR3 covers 14 residues. CDR1 is LNHDA, CDR2 SQIVND, per germline (reference sequence). The CDR3 loop reads CASSTTGTSYEQYF. The CDR3 coding sequence is TGTGCCAGTAGTACGACAGGGACCTCCTACGAGCAGTACTTC.

A word on this clonotype: The junction shows a germline mismatch at one end, possibly a read error. The chain links TRBV6-5 to TRBJ2-1; 11 positions agree with TRBD2. CDR1 is MNHEY, CDR2 SVGAGI, per germline. The CDR3 is 15 residues long. The CDR3 DNA sequence: TGTGTCAGCAGCCGTAGCGGGGGGGGCTACAATGAGCAGTTCTTC. Protein sequence: CVSSRSGGGYNEQFF.

This clonotype has a count of ten or more. The chain has TRBV5-4 and TRBJ1-2; a weak D match, TRBD1 (6 bases). Germline lookup yields CDR1 SGHNT and CDR2 YYREEE (reference sequence). The V and J ends lost 1 base and 5 bases respectively, with 9 bases between them. The CDR3 contains 13 residues. The CDR3 region is CASSLPGTYGYTF. CDR3 sequence (DNA): TGTGCCAGCAGCTTGCCGGGGACATATGGCTACACCTTC.

This clonotype has ten or more counts. The chain combines TRBV7-9 with TRBJ2-1, with D possibly TRBD1 on 6 matching bases. Trimming took 5 bases from V and 9 from J, leaving 14 bases between them. Germline V lookup: CDR1 SEHNR, CDR2 FQNEAQ (reference sequence). This CDR3 spans 13 amino acids. The DNA for the CDR3 is TGTGCCAGCAGCCCAGTCTTACAGGGTGAGCAGTTCTTC. It codes for CASSPVLQGEQFF.

This clonotype was seen at least ten times. CDR3 in amino acids: CASSVQGEAFF. The DNA for the CDR3 is TGTGCCAGCAGCGTCCAGGGGGAAGCTTTCTTT. The chain joins TRBV7-9 to TRBJ1-1; D is perhaps TRBD1 (6 bases). V dropped 5 bases and J dropped 8 bases, with 9 bases sitting between them. From germline, CDR1 is SEHNR and CDR2 FQNEAQ (reference sequence). The CDR3 loop spans 11 amino acids. The full variable domain, completed using reference TRBV7-9 and TRBJ1-1, is DTGVSQNPRHKITKRGQNVTFRCDPISEHNRLYWYRQTLGQGPEFLTYFQNEAQLEKSRLLSDRFSAERPKGSFSTLEIQRTEQGDSAMYLCASSVQGEAFFGQGTRLTVV.

This clonotype was seen a few times. The chain carries TRBV29-1 and TRBJ2-2; TRBD1 matches 7 bases. This CDR3 region has 14 residues. J lost 4 bases, V lost 7 bases, and 9 bases had no gene match. Per germline, CDR1 SQVTM and CDR2 ANQGSEA. This chain's CDR3 is CSAAQGSRTGELFF. The CDR3 DNA sequence: TGCAGCGCCGCACAGGGGTCACGCACCGGGGAGCTGTTTTTT.

This chain joins TRBV29-1 and TRBJ2-2, with D possibly being TRBD2 (6 bases). V shed 7 bases and J shed 2 bases, with 11 bases lying between them. CDR3 length: 13 residues. In germline, CDR1 is SQVTM, CDR2 ANQGSEA. The CDR3 region has the DNA TGCAGCGCTGCCGGGGGAAACACCGGGGAGCTGTTTTTT. Its protein product is CSAAGGNTGELFF.

Many counts were recorded for this clonotype. The genes are TRBV28 and TRBJ1-2; weak D call: TRBD1 (5 bases). The CDR3 sequence is 12 residues long. Trimming cost V 8 bases and J 3 bases, with 10 bases left between them. The germline gives CDR1 MDHEN, CDR2 SYDVKM. In DNA form, the CDR3 reads TGTGCCAGCGGGACGGTTTACTATGGCTACACCTTC. Translating gives CASGTVYYGYTF.

This clonotype was observed a handful of times. V and J are TRBV28 and TRBJ2-7; TRBD2 matches at 12 bases. This CDR3 has 16 amino acids. The germline CDR1 and CDR2 sequences are MDHEN and SYDVKM. The ends lost 5 bases at V and 4 bases at J; junction bases unmatched: 9. CDR3 DNA sequence: TGTGCCAGCAGTCAAACTAGCGGGGGGATGAGATACGAGCAGTACTTC. It specifies CASSQTSGGMRYEQYF.

A few counts support this clonotype. At one end the junction does not follow the germline gene, possibly because of a read error. The rearrangement joins TRBV6-2 or TRBV6-3 to TRBJ2-3; 9 bases agree with TRBD2. Germline loops: CDR1 MNHEY, CDR2 SVGEGT. The CDR3 length is 16 residues. CDR3 loop: CTSTRGLAGTTDTQYF. CDR3 nucleotide sequence: TGTACCAGCACCCGAGGGCTAGCGGGGACCACAGATACGCAGTATTTT.

This clonotype has only a few counts. The rearrangement uses TRBV20-1 and TRBJ2-7; 10 bases are a match to TRBD1. Per germline, CDR1 DFQATT and CDR2 SNEGSKA (reference sequence). The CDR3 has 15 residues. V lost 0 bases, J lost 4 bases, and 6 bases stayed unmatched. In DNA form, the CDR3 reads TGCAGTGCTAGAGATTCCGGGACAGGGGATTACGAGCAGTACTTC. As protein: CSARDSGTGDYEQYF.

The chain recombines TRBV7-2 with TRBJ2-7, with D possibly TRBD2 on 6 matching bases. The V gene's germline CDR1 is SGHTA and CDR2 FQGNSA. The CDR3 has 15 amino acids. Trimming took 2 bases from V and 7 from J, leaving 18 bases between them. CDR3 amino acids: CASSLRFGIGGEQYF. CDR3 nucleotides: TGTGCCAGCAGCTTAAGATTTGGGATCGGAGGGGAGCAGTACTTC.

Ten or more counts support this clonotype. The chain joins TRBV30 to TRBJ1-2; D is uncertain. The CDR3 has 14 amino acids. Germline V CDR1 and CDR2: GTSNPN, SVGIG (reference sequence). V dropped 0 bases and J dropped 7 bases, with 15 bases sitting between them. The CDR3 reads CAWSVADRLFGYTF. CDR3 bases: TGTGCCTGGAGTGTTGCCGATCGACTGTTTGGCTACACCTTC.

V gene TRBV6-1 combines with J gene TRBJ2-2; no firm D call. The CDR3 sequence is 16 residues long. Germline CDR1 MNHNS, CDR2 SASEGT. V was trimmed by 6 bases and J by 0 bases, leaving 14 bases between them. CDR3: CASSPPRSPNTGELFF. For the CDR3, the DNA is TGTGCCAGCAGCCCCCCGCGGAGTCCGAACACCGGGGAGCTGTTTTTT.

A few counts support this clonotype. The J gene is TRBJ1-1, the V gene TRBV29-1, with D possibly being TRBD1 (6 bases). This CDR3 has 10 amino acids. The germline V and J ends were trimmed by 6 bases and 10 bases, with 12 bases remaining between them. Germline CDR1 is SQVTM and CDR2 is ANQGSEA. The CDR3 sequence is CSVTDRRAFF. The CDR3 DNA is TGCAGCGTGACTGACAGGAGAGCTTTCTTT.